One sample yielded the 17 T cell receptor beta chains listed below, sequenced in a study of T cell responses to AZD1222 COVID-19 vaccine (dated by TCRdb to 2020 to 2023). Library method: the immunoSEQ multiplex PCR assay. Sourced from immuneACCESS, this table was stored by TCRdb with only in-frame sequences that have V and J called. A share of the clones is absent; for the studies checked, an unresolved V gene accounts for under half, and the remainder has no known explanation. Within this sample are about 140,000 clones, with roughly 90% of them counted one time only. The top ten constitute 2.5% to 3% of the sample. The sample's time point, from its label and the paper: baseline before first vaccination. Sample: peripheral blood, taken on day 0 of AZD1222 vaccination. The receptors were sampled from an adult in good health.

The gene calls are TRBV11-3 and TRBJ2-3, with 10 bases aligning to TRBD2. This CDR3 contains 15 residues. Germline CDR1 and CDR2: SGHNT and YENEEA. Germline trimming cut 9 bases from V and 4 bases from J; bases unmatched to any gene: 10. This chain's CDR3 is CASSSGGTPADTQYF. The CDR3, as DNA: TGTGCCAGTTCTAGCGGGGGAACCCCCGCAGATACGCAGTATTTT.

This clone occurred once. CDR3 amino acids: CASSLSRGNQPQHF. Written as DNA, the CDR3 is TGTGCCAGCAGTTTATCGAGAGGAAATCAGCCCCAGCATTTT. The V and J genes are TRBV27 and TRBJ1-5; D not certain. Trimming left V 0 bases short and J 4 bases short, with 7 bases between. The V gene's germline CDR1 is MNHEY and CDR2 SMNVEV (reference sequence). This CDR3 has 14 amino acids.

The chain employs TRBV4-3 and TRBJ2-1; 11 bases line up with TRBD2. Germline CDR1 reads LGHNA; CDR2 reads YSLEER. This CDR3 contains 17 residues. The ends lost 4 bases at V and 4 bases at J; junction bases unmatched: 9. The CDR3 spells CASSPSIAGGPYNEQFF. DNA of the CDR3: TGCGCCAGCAGCCCGTCCATAGCGGGAGGGCCGTACAATGAGCAGTTCTTC.

This clone was counted a single time. The V gene is TRBV19, the J gene TRBJ2-7, with 8 bases fitting TRBD1. The CDR3 is made up of 14 amino acids. J gave up 5 bases and V 1 base, and 4 bases lay outside the gene matches. Germline V lookup: CDR1 LNHDA, CDR2 SQIVND (reference sequence). This CDR3 is CASSIVQGENEQYF. The DNA for the CDR3 is TGTGCCAGTAGTATAGTACAGGGGGAAAACGAGCAGTACTTC.

The chain employs TRBV25-1 and TRBJ1-6; D not resolved. The length of the CDR3 is 12 residues. Germline V lookup: CDR1 MGHDK, CDR2 SYGVNS. V was pared by 4 bases and J by 7 bases, with 5 bases between. The CDR3: CASSGGNSPLHF. The DNA of the CDR3 is TGTGCCAGCAGTGGGGGAAATTCACCCCTCCACTTT.

The table lists this clone with a few counts. The chain links TRBV28 to TRBJ1-1; possible D gene TRBD1, 6 bases. Germline loops: CDR1 MDHEN, CDR2 SYDVKM. The CDR3 consists of 14 residues. V shed 6 bases and J shed 9 bases, with 20 bases lying between them. The CDR3 nucleotides are TGTGCCAGCAGGCAGGCGGGGGCCCCCCGCAAAGCTTTCTTT. Translated: CASRQAGAPRKAFF.

This chain links TRBV7-3 with TRBJ2-1; D gene unclear. V was clipped by 0 bases and J by 6 bases, with 6 bases between them. The CDR3 has 13 amino acids. Germline V lookup: CDR1 SGHTA, CDR2 FQGTGA. DNA of the CDR3: TGTGCCAGCAGCTTAACCGGGTCCAATGAGCAGTTCTTC. It codes for CASSLTGSNEQFF.

The chain recombines TRBV18 with TRBJ2-1, with 7 bases aligning to TRBD2. The germline V gene has CDR1 KGHSH and CDR2 LQKENI. The CDR3 contains 14 residues. V trimming: 2 bases; J trimming: 11 bases; junction bases outside the gene matches: 9. The CDR3 is CASSPGLAEGKQFF. In DNA form, the CDR3 reads TGTGCCAGCTCACCAGGGCTAGCGGAGGGAAAGCAGTTCTTC.

This clone was recorded once. The chain employs TRBV5-1 and TRBJ2-7, with 11 positions matching TRBD2. Germline assignment: CDR1 SGHRS and CDR2 YFSETQ. V shed 0 bases and J 0 bases; nucleotides not matched to a gene: 5. This CDR3 has 17 amino acids. As DNA, the CDR3 is TGCGCCAGCAGCTTGGGTCTAGCGGGGGGCGTCTCCTACGAGCAGTACTTC. It yields the protein CASSLGLAGGVSYEQYF.

V is TRBV2 and J is TRBJ1-4; TRBD1 matches at 7 bases. V dropped 2 bases and J dropped 8; count of bases not matched to a gene: 8. Germline loops: CDR1 SNHLY, CDR2 FYNNEI. CDR3 size: 15 residues. CDR3 protein: CASSETTGPREKLFF. The CDR3 DNA is TGTGCCAGCAGTGAAACGACAGGGCCCAGGGAAAAACTGTTTTTT.

The V call is TRBV6-5, the J call TRBJ2-1; 7 positions match TRBD2. The CDR3 loop spans 15 amino acids. V was clipped by 4 bases and J by 1 base; unmatched bases: 4. Germline V lookup: CDR1 MNHEY, CDR2 SVGAGI. The CDR3 is CASSSWTSSYNEQFF. The DNA of the CDR3 is TGTGCCAGCAGTTCCTGGACTAGTTCCTACAATGAGCAGTTCTTC.

The rearrangement joins TRBV27 to TRBJ1-2; 7 nucleotides line up with TRBD1. The CDR3 is made up of 13 amino acids. From germline, CDR1 is MNHEY and CDR2 SMNVEV (reference sequence). V dropped 8 bases and J dropped 8; count of bases not matched to a gene: 11. The CDR3 loop is CASRGQGVQGYTF. DNA for the CDR3: TGTGCCAGCCGCGGGCAGGGGGTTCAGGGCTACACCTTC.

The V and J genes are TRBV4-1 and TRBJ1-1, with D hard to call. Germline values: CDR1 MGHRA, CDR2 YSYEKL. The CDR3 consists of 13 residues. V lost 0 bases and J lost 8, with 10 bases in between. The CDR3: CASSQDQGGEAFF. CDR3 nucleotide sequence: TGCGCCAGCAGCCAAGATCAAGGCGGAGAAGCTTTCTTT.

The rearrangement uses TRBV7-9 and TRBJ2-7, with 14 bases lining up with TRBD2. The CDR3 is 15 amino acids. J gave up 12 bases and V 5 bases, and 12 bases lay outside the gene matches. CDR1 SEHNR and CDR2 FQNEAQ come from the germline V gene (reference sequence). CDR3: CASSPTSGRAEKLYF. CDR3 in DNA: TGTGCCAGCAGCCCGACTAGCGGGAGGGCTGAGAAGTTGTACTTC.

This clone was counted only a few times. This chain connects TRBV19 to TRBJ1-4, with 8 bases fitting TRBD1. The V gene's germline CDR1 is LNHDA and CDR2 SQIVND (reference sequence). After removal of 4 bases from V and 3 bases from J, the junction contained 7 bases not matched to a gene. The CDR3 totals 16 residues. The CDR3 DNA is TGTGCCAGTAGTACACGCCGACAGGGGCCTAATGAAAAACTGTTTTTT. Translation gives CASSTRRQGPNEKLFF.

V is TRBV4-1 and J is TRBJ1-6; the D is unclear. Trimming took 4 bases from V and 7 from J, leaving 11 bases between them. The CDR3 extends over 14 amino acids. CDR1 and CDR2 (germline): MGHRA, YSYEKL. This CDR3 reads CASSPRIMNSPLHF. The DNA for the CDR3 is TGCGCCAGCAGCCCAAGGATTATGAATTCACCCCTCCACTTT.

In this sample, this clone turned up once. This chain uses TRBV6-5 with TRBJ1-5; 7 nucleotides match TRBD1. V lost 6 bases and J lost 6; bases outside the gene matches: 8. Per the germline V gene, CDR1 is MNHEY and CDR2 is SVGAGI. The CDR3 is 14 residues long. CDR3 sequence (DNA): TGTGCCAGCAGAAATCGGGACAGTGGTCAGCCCCAGCATTTT. Amino acid sequence: CASRNRDSGQPQHF.